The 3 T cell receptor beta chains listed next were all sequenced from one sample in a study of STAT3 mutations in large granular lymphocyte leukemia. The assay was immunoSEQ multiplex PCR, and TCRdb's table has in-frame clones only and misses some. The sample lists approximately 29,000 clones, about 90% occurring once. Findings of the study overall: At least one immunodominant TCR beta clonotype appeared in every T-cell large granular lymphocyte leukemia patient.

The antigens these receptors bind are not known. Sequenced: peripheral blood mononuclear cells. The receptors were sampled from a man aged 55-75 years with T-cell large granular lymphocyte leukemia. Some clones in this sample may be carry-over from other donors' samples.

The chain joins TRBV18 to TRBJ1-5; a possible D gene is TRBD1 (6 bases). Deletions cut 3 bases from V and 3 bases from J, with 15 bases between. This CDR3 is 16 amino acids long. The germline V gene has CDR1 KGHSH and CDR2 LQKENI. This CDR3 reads CASSPNTYRVNQPQHF. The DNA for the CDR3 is TGTGCCAGCTCACCGAACACGTACAGGGTCAATCAGCCCCAGCATTTT.

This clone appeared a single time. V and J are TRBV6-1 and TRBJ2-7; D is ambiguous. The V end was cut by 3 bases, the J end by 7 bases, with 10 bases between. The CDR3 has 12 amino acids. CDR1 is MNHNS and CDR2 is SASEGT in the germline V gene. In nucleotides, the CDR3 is TGTGCCAGCAGTGAGGATAAACGGGAGCAGTACTTC. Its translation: CASSEDKREQYF.

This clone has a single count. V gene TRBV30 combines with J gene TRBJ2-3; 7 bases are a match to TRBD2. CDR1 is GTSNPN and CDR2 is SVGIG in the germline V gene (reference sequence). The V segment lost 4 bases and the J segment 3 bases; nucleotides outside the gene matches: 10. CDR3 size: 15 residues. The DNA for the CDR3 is TGTGCCTGGATCTTTGGCGGGAGAAAGACAGATACGCAGTATTTT. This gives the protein CAWIFGGRKTDTQYF.